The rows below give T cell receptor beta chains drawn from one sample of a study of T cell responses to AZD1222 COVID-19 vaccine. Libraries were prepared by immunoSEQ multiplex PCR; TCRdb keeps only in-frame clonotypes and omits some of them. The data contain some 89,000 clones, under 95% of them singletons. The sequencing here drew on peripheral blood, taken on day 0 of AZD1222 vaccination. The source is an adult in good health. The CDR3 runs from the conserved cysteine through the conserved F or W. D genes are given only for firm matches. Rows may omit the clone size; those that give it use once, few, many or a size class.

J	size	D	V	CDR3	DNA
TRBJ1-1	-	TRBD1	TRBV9	CASSVTGVTNTEAFF	TGTGCCAGCAGCGTTACAGGGGTCACGAACACTGAAGCTTTCTTT
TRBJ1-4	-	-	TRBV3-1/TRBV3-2	CASSQVTGPTNEKLFF	TGTGCCAGCAGCCAAGTAACGGGACCGACTAATGAAAAACTGTTTTTT
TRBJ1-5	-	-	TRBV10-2	CASSNSNNQPQHF	TGCGCCAGCAGTAACAGTAACAATCAGCCCCAGCATTTT
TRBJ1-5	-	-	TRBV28	CASSSISTQHF	TGTGCCAGCAGTTCCATCTCGACCCAGCATTTT
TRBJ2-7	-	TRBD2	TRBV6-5	CATTTSAQYEQYF	TGTGCCACCACGACTAGCGCACAGTACGAGCAGTACTTC
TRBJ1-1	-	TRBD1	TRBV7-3	CASSLQTGGNTEAFF	TGTGCCAGCAGCCTCCAGACAGGGGGCAACACTGAAGCTTTCTTT
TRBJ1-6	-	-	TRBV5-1	CASSWGWSSPLHF	TGCGCCAGCAGCTGGGGGTGGAGTTCACCCCTCCACTTT
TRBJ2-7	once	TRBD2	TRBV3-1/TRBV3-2	CASSQGLAGDYEQYF	TGTGCCAGCAGCCAGGGACTAGCGGGAGACTACGAGCAGTACTTC
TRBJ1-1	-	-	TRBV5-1	CASSLDYSGTEAFF	TGCGCCAGCAGCTTGGATTACTCGGGCACTGAAGCTTTCTTT
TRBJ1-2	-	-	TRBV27	CASSLDGYYGYTF	TGTGCCAGCAGTTTAGACGGATACTATGGCTACACCTTC
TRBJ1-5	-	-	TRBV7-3	CASSFHFPQHF	TGTGCCAGCAGCTTCCACTTTCCCCAGCATTTT
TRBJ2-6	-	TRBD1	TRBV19	CASSGTGGGGANVLTF	TGTGCCAGTAGTGGGACAGGGGGCGGTGGGGCCAACGTCCTGACTTTC
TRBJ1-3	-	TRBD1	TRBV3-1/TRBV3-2	CASSLPGQGVNTIYF	TGTGCCAGCAGCCTACCGGGACAGGGGGTAAACACCATATATTTT
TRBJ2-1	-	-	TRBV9	CASSLTGSYNEQFF	TGTGCCAGCTCGCTGACAGGCTCCTACAATGAGCAGTTCTTC
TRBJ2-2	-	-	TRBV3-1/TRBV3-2	CASSQRSNTGELFF	TGTGCCAGCAGCCAACGCTCGAACACCGGGGAGCTGTTTTTT
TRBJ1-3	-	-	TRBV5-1	CASSLGGGQVVSGNTIYF	TGCGCCAGCAGCTTAGGCGGGGGTCAGGTCGTCTCTGGAAACACCATATATTTT
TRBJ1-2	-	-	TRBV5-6	CASSLPRSNYGYTF	TGTGCCAGCAGCTTGCCCAGGTCTAACTATGGCTACACCTTC
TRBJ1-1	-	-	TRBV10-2	CASSEPGTPEAFF	TGCGCCAGCAGTGAGCCGGGGACCCCTGAAGCTTTCTTT
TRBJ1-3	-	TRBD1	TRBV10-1	CASSDGTVSGNTIYF	TGCGCCAGCAGCGACGGGACAGTGTCTGGAAACACCATATATTTT
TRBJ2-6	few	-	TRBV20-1	CSASDSRSEANVLTF	TGCAGTGCTAGTGACAGCCGCTCTGAGGCCAACGTCCTGACTTTC
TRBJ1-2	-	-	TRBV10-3	CAISESQGPGYGYTF	TGTGCCATCAGTGAGTCGCAAGGGCCTGGCTATGGCTACACCTTC
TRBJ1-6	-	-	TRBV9	CASSKDRRNSPLHF	TGTGCCAGCAGCAAAGACAGAAGGAATTCACCCCTCCACTTT
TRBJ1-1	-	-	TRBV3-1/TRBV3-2	CASSHSAATNTEAFF	TGTGCCAGCAGCCATTCGGCCGCGACCAACACTGAAGCTTTCTTT
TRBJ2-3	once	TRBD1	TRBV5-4	CASGRSGQGADTQYF	TGTGCCAGCGGCCGCTCGGGACAGGGCGCAGATACGCAGTATTTT
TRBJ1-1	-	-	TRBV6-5	CASSIESGTEAFF	TGTGCCAGCAGCATAGAATCCGGCACTGAAGCTTTCTTT
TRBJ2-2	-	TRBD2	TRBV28	CASSLASGYTGELFF	TGTGCCAGCAGTTTAGCTAGCGGGTACACCGGGGAGCTGTTTTTT
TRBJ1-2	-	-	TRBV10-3	CAIGGGYGYTF	TGTGCCATCGGGGGGGGCTATGGCTACACCTTC
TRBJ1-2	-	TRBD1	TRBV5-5	CASSYGQGNYGYTF	TGTGCCAGCAGCTACGGACAGGGTAACTATGGCTACACCTTC
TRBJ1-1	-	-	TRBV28	CASTVSQTEAFF	TGTGCCAGCACCGTCTCCCAGACTGAAGCTTTCTTT
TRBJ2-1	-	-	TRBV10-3	CAIAREFSYNEQFF	TGTGCCATCGCCCGAGAGTTCTCATACAATGAGCAGTTCTTC
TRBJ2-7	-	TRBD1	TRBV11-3	CASSHRDRPYEQYF	TGTGCCAGCAGCCACCGGGACAGGCCCTACGAGCAGTACTTC
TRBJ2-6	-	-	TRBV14	CASSLLSGGLHSGANVLTF	TGTGCCAGCAGCCTCCTCTCCGGAGGGCTTCACTCTGGGGCCAACGTCCTGACTTTC
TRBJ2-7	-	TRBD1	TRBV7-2	CASSELSQTGAEQYF	TGTGCCAGCAGCGAACTAAGTCAGACAGGGGCCGAGCAGTACTTC
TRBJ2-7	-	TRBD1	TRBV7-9	CASSFRQGPYEQYF	TGTGCCAGCAGCTTCCGACAGGGACCCTACGAGCAGTACTTC
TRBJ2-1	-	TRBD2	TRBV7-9	CASCLAGGLAGGPGQFF	TGTGCCAGCTGCTTAGCGGGGGGACTAGCGGGAGGGCCGGGGCAGTTCTTC
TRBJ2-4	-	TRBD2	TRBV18	CASSPGLAGGPRGSIQYF	TGTGCCAGCTCACCCGGACTAGCGGGAGGGCCAAGAGGGAGCATTCAGTACTTC
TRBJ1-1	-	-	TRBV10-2	CASSQGKNTEAFF	TGCGCCAGCAGCCAGGGGAAGAACACTGAAGCTTTCTTT
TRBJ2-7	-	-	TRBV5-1	CASSLAPPGREQYF	TGCGCCAGCAGCTTAGCGCCTCCTGGACGTGAGCAGTACTTC
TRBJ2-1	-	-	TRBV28	CASSSSRGSNEQFF	TGTGCCAGCAGTTCCTCGCGAGGCTCGAATGAGCAGTTCTTC
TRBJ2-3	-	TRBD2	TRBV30	CAWGTSGTVGTQYF	TGTGCCTGGGGCACTAGCGGGACGGTGGGTACGCAGTATTTT
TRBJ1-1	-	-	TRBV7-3	CASSLSGGDTEAFF	TGTGCCAGCAGCTTAAGTGGGGGCGACACTGAAGCTTTCTTT
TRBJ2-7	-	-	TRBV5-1	CASLGRGRSYEQYF	TGCGCCAGCCTCGGGAGGGGGCGGTCCTACGAGCAGTACTTC